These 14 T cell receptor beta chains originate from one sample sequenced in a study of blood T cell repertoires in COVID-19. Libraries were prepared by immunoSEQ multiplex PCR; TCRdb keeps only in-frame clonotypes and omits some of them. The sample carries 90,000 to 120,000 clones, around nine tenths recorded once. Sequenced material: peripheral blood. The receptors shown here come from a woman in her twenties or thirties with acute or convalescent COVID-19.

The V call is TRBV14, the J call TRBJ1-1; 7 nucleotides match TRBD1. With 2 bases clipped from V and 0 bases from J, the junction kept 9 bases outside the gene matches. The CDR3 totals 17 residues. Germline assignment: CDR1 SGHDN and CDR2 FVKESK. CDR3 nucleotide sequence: TGTGCCAGCAGCCAACGTCCCGGGACAGCCTTGAACACTGAAGCTTTCTTT. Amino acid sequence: CASSQRPGTALNTEAFF.

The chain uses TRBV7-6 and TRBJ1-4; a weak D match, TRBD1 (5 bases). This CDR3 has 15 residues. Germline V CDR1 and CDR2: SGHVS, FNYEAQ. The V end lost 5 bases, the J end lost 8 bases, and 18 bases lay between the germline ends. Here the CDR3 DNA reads TGTGCCAGCAGCCCATGGGCCGGCGGGGGAGAAAAACTGTTTTTT. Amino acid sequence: CASSPWAGGGEKLFF.

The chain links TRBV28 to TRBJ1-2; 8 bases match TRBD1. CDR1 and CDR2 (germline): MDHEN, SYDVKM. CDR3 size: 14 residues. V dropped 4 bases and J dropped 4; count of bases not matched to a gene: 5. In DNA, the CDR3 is TGTGCCAGCAGTTGGACAGGGCATGGCTATGGCTACACCTTC. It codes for CASSWTGHGYGYTF.

The CDR3 DNA reads as TGTGCCAGCAGTCCGGGACTAGCGGGGACCGGGGAGCTGTTTTTT. This codes for CASSPGLAGTGELFF. The chain recombines TRBV27 with TRBJ2-2; 13 bases map to TRBD2. The CDR3 has 15 residues. Germline CDR1 is MNHEY and CDR2 is SMNVEV (reference sequence). Germline trimming cut 5 bases from V and 5 bases from J; bases unmatched to any gene: 2.

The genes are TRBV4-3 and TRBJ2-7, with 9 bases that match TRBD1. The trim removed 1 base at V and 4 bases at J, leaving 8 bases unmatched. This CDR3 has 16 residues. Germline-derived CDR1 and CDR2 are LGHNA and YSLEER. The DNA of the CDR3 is TGCGCCAGCAGCCAAGTGGTCGGGGACAGGGATTACGAGCAGTACTTC. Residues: CASSQVVGDRDYEQYF.

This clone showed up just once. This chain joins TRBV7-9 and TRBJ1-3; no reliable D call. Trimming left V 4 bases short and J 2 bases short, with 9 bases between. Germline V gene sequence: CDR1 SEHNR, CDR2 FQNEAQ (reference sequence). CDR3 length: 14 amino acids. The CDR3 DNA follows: TGTGCCAGCAGCTCCCCCGGGGCTGGAAACACCATATATTTT. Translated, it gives CASSSPGAGNTIYF.

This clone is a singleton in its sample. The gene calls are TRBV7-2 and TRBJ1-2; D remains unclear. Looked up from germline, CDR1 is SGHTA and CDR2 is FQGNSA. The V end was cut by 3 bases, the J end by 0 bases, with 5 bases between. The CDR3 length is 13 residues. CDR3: CASSLGPNYGYTF. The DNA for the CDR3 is TGTGCCAGCAGCTTGGGCCCTAACTATGGCTACACCTTC.

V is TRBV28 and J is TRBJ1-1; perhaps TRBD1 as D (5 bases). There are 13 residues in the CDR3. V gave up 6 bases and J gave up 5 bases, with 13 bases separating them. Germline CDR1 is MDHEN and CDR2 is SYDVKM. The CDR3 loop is CASSSGRATEAFF. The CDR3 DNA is TGTGCCAGCAGCTCCGGCAGGGCAACTGAAGCTTTCTTT.

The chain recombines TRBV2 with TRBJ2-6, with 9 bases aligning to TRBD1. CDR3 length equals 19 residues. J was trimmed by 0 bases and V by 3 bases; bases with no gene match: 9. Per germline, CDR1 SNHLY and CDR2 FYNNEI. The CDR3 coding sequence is TGTGCCAGCAGTGATTCCCGGGACAGGGCTAGCTCTGGGGCCAACGTCCTGACTTTC. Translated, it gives CASSDSRDRASSGANVLTF. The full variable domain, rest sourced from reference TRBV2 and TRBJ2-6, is EPEVTQTPSHQVTQMGQEVILRCVPISNHLYFYWYRQILGQKVEFLVSFYNNEISEKSEIFDDQFSVERPDGSNFTLKIRSTKLEDSAMYFCASSDSRDRASSGANVLTFGAGSRLTVL.

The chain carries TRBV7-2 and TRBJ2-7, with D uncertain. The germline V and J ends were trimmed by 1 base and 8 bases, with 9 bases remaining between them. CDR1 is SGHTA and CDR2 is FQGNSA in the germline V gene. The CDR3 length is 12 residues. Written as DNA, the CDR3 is TGTGCCAGCAGCTTAGACGTAGTCAAGCAGTACTTC. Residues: CASSLDVVKQYF.

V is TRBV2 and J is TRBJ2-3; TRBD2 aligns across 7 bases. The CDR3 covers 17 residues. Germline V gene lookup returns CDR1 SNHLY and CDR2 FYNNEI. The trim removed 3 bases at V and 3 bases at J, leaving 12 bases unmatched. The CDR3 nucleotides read TGTGCCAGCAGTGATTCGTTCGCGGGAGCGTTGACAGATACGCAGTATTTT. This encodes CASSDSFAGALTDTQYF.

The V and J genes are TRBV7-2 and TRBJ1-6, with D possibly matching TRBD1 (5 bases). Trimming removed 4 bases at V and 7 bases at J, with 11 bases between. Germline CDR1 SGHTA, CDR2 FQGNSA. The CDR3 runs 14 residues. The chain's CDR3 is CASSSTVRNSPLHF. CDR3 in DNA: TGTGCCAGCAGCTCGACAGTAAGAAATTCACCCCTCCACTTT.

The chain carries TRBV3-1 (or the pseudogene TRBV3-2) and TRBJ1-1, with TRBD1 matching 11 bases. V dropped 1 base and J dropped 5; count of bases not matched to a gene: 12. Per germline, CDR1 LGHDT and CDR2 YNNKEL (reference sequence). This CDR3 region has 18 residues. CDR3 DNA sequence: TGTGCCAGCAGCCAAGTCGAGAGGACAGGGGGCGAGGAGACTGAAGCTTTCTTT. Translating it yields CASSQVERTGGEETEAFF.

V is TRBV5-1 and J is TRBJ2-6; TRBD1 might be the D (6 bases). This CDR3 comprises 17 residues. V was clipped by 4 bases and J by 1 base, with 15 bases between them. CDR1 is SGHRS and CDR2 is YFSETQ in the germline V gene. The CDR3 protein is CASSERTDISGANVLTF. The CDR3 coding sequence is TGCGCCAGCAGCGAACGGACAGACATATCTGGGGCCAACGTCCTGACTTTC. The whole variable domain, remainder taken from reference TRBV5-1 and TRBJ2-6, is KAGVTQTPRYLIKTRGQQVTLSCSPISGHRSVSWYQQTPGQGLQFLFEYFSETQRNKGNFPGRFSGRQFSNSRSEMNVSTLELGDSALYLCASSERTDISGANVLTFGAGSRLTVL.